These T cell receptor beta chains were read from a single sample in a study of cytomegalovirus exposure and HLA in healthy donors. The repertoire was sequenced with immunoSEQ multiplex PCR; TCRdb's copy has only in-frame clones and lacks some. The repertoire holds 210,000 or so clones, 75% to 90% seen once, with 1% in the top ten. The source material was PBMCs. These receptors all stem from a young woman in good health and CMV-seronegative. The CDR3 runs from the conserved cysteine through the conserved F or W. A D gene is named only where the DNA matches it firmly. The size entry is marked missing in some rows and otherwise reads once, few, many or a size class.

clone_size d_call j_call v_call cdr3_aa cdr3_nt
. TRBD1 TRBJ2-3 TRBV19 CASSMESGTGYTDTQYF TGTGCCAGTAGTATGGAATCCGGGACAGGGTATACAGATACGCAGTATTTT
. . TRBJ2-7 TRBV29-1 CSRYNPFYEQYF TGCAGCCGATACAATCCATTCTACGAGCAGTACTTC
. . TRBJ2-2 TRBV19 CASSSHSYSGELFF TGTGCCAGTAGTTCACACAGCTATTCCGGGGAGCTGTTTTTT
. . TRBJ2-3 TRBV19 CASETPRPHTQYF TGTGCCTCCGAAACCCCCAGGCCACATACGCAGTATTTT
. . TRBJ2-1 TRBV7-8 CASSLARGSRSYNEQFF TGTGCCAGCAGCTTAGCTAGGGGGAGTAGGTCCTACAATGAGCAGTTCTTC
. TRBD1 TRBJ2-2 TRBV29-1 CSAEVGTGTGELFF TGCAGCGCCGAAGTTGGGACAGGCACCGGGGAGCTGTTTTTT
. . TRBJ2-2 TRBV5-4 CASSSRTVDAGDTGELFF TGTGCCAGCAGCTCCCGGACAGTTGATGCGGGAGACACCGGGGAGCTGTTTTTT
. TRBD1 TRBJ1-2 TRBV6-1 CASIDTGGNYGYTF TGTGCCAGCATTGACACAGGGGGTAACTATGGCTACACCTTC
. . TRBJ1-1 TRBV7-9 CASSGGNGARTEAFF TGTGCCAGCAGCGGGGGCAACGGGGCTCGGACTGAAGCTTTCTTT
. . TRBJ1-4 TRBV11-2 CASSLAQEEKLFF TGTGCCAGCAGCTTAGCCCAGGAAGAAAAACTGTTTTTT
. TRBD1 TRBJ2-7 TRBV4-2 CASSQGGTGTQHEQYF TGTGCCAGCAGCCAAGGAGGGACAGGAACGCAGCACGAGCAGTACTTC
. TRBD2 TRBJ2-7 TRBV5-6 CASIPDPRREGPYEQYF TGTGCCAGCATCCCGGACCCGAGGCGGGAGGGCCCCTACGAGCAGTACTTC
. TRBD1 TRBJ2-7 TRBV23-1 CASSLKDRDSYEQYF TGCGCCAGCAGTCTAAAGGACAGGGACTCCTACGAGCAGTACTTC
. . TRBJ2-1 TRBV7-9 CASSPLWAREHNEQFF TGTGCCAGCAGCCCCTTATGGGCCCGCGAACACAATGAGCAGTTCTTC
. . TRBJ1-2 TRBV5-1 CASSWEVGGRGYTF TGCGCCAGCAGCTGGGAAGTCGGGGGAAGAGGCTACACCTTC
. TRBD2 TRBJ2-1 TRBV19 CASSIPLAGGREQFF TGTGCCAGTAGTATCCCCCTAGCGGGGGGGCGGGAGCAGTTCTTC
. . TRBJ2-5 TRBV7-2 CASSLHRVQETQYF TGTGCCAGCAGCCTACACAGGGTCCAAGAGACCCAGTACTTC
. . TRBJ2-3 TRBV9 CASTSAGLSTQYF TGTGCCAGCACGTCGGCCGGGTTGAGTACGCAGTATTTT
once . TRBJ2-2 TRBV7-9 CASSLPGVGEGTGELFF TGTGCCAGCAGCTTACCGGGAGTGGGTGAGGGCACCGGGGAGCTGTTTTTT
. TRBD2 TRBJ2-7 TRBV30 CAWRGRLAGGSEQYF TGTGCCTGGAGGGGGCGACTAGCGGGCGGGAGCGAGCAGTACTTC
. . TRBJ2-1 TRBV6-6 CASSYSQGPQDNEQFF TGTGCCAGCAGTTATTCCCAGGGGCCGCAGGACAATGAGCAGTTCTTC
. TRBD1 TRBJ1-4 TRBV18 CASSPTGTGSEKLFF TGTGCCAGCTCACCTACCGGGACAGGAAGCGAAAAACTGTTTTTT
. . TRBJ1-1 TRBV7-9 CASSLKGGDTEAFF TGTGCCAGCAGCTTAAAGGGAGGGGACACTGAAGCTTTCTTT
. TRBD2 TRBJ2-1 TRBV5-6 CASSGTSSGQESYNEQFF TGTGCCAGCAGCGGAACCTCTAGCGGGCAAGAATCTTACAATGAGCAGTTCTTC
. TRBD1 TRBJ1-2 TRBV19 CASKDRILPRGRDGYTF TGTGCCAGTAAGGACAGGATACTCCCGCGGGGCCGGGATGGCTACACCTTC
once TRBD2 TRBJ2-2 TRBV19 CASLSGGGTGELFF TGTGCCTCCCTGTCGGGAGGCGGAACCGGGGAGCTGTTTTTT
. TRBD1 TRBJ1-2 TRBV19 CASSSDREDGYTF TGTGCCAGTAGTTCGGACAGGGAGGATGGCTACACCTTC
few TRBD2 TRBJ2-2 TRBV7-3 CASSSGLAGFAGELFF TGTGCCAGCAGCTCGGGACTAGCGGGATTCGCCGGGGAGCTGTTTTTT
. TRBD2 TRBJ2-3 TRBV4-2 CASSQGTSADTQYF TGTGCCAGCAGCCAGGGTACTAGCGCAGATACGCAGTATTTT
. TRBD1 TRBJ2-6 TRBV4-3 CASSRLTGQGLAGANVLTF TGCGCCAGCAGCCGGCTAACGGGACAGGGACTCGCTGGGGCCAACGTCCTGACTTTC
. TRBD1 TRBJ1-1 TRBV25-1 CASSQGGLNTEAFF TGTGCCAGCAGTCAGGGGGGTTTAAACACTGAAGCTTTCTTT
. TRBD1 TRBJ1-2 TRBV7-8 CASSLRTGQPTF TGTGCCAGCAGCTTAAGGACAGGGCAGCCCACCTTC
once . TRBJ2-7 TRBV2 CASIPSPQGFPYEQYF TGTGCCAGCATTCCCTCCCCACAGGGTTTTCCCTACGAGCAGTACTTC
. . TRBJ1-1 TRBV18 CASSSRVIRAANTEAFF TGTGCCAGCTCATCCAGGGTCATACGGGCGGCTAACACTGAAGCTTTCTTT
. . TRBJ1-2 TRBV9 CASSGNLWVEGYTF TGTGCCAGCAGCGGAAATTTATGGGTGGAGGGCTACACCTTC
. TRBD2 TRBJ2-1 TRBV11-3 CASSLSGRSGLVSYNEQFF TGTGCCAGCAGCTTAAGCGGGAGGAGTGGTTTGGTATCCTACAATGAGCAGTTCTTC
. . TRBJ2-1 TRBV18 CASSMAQGPYNEQFF TGTGCCAGCTCTATGGCGCAGGGCCCCTACAATGAGCAGTTCTTC
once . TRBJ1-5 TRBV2 CASSEEVSQPQHF TGTGCCAGCAGTGAGGAGGTGAGTCAGCCCCAGCATTTT
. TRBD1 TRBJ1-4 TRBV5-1 CASSPGGAGAYKLFF TGCGCCAGCAGTCCAGGGGGCGCGGGCGCGTATAAACTGTTTTTT
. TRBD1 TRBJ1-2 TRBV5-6 CASSLQGAAVYGYTF TGTGCCAGCAGCTTGCAGGGGGCGGCCGTCTATGGCTACACCTTC
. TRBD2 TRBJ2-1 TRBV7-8 CASRHSSGGLSSYNEQFF TGTGCCAGCAGACACTCTAGCGGGGGGCTTAGCTCCTACAATGAGCAGTTCTTC
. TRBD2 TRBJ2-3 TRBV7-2 CASSQNSPSGSFPTDTQYF TGTGCCAGCAGCCAAAACAGTCCTAGCGGCTCCTTCCCCACAGATACGCAGTATTTT
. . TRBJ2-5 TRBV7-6 CASSLNSRETQYF TGTGCCAGCAGCTTAAACTCACGGGAGACCCAGTACTTC
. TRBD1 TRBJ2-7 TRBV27 CASSRLRQGARYEQYF TGTGCCAGCAGTCGCCTTAGACAGGGGGCGCGGTACGAGCAGTACTTC
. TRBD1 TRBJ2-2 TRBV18 CASSPRPGQGNTGELFF TGTGCCAGCTCACCACGCCCGGGACAGGGGAACACCGGGGAGCTGTTTTTT